The 6 T cell receptor beta chains below come from one sample, sequenced in a study of low-dose radiotherapy and immunotherapy resistance in tumors. Specified time point: before trial treatment. The PCR that amplified TCRs ran for roughly 20 cycles, relying on a constant-region primer and a V-primer adapter. TCRdb recomputed calls from the reads with MiXCR, one row per CDR3 protein. The table includes about 50,000 distinct CDR3 sequences, 12% detected once. The sequenced sample was PBMCs, obtained before treatment. These receptors were obtained from a female donor with ovarian cancer.

This clonotype was observed many times. The chain joins TRBV6-1 to TRBJ2-7; 13 bases match TRBD2. V dropped 5 bases and J dropped 0; count of bases not matched to a gene: 1. This CDR3 comprises 15 residues. In germline, CDR1 is MNHNS, CDR2 SASEGT. CDR3 sequence (DNA): TGTGCCAGCAGTAGGACTAGCGGGGGCTCCTACGAGCAGTACTTC. Protein: CASSRTSGGSYEQYF.

In this sample, this clonotype turned up many times. The CDR3 nucleotides read TGTGCCTGGAGCGAAAGAACTGAAGCTTTCTTT. This translates into CAWSERTEAFF. This chain links TRBV30 with TRBJ1-1; D ambiguous. The germline CDR1 and CDR2 sequences are GTSNPN and SVGIG (reference sequence). With 3 bases removed from V and 5 bases from J, the gap between germline ends came to 7 bases. The CDR3 is 11 amino acids.

This clonotype was seen many times. The J gene is TRBJ2-7, the V gene TRBV6-2 or TRBV6-3, with D possibly being TRBD1 (6 bases). Germline V gene sequence: CDR1 MNHEY, CDR2 SVGEGT. V was clipped by 2 bases and J by 6 bases, with 14 bases between them. CDR3 length equals 14 residues. In DNA, the CDR3 is TGTGCCAGCAGTTACAGCCGGGACACCACCGAGCAGTACTTC. Translation: CASSYSRDTTEQYF.

This clonotype was counted only a few times. CDR3 sequence: CASSPRQLGSYEQYF. DNA for the CDR3: TGTGCCAGCAGCCCAAGACAGTTAGGATCCTACGAGCAGTACTTC. V is TRBV5-4 and J is TRBJ2-7; D is possibly TRBD1 (5 bases). The CDR3 has 15 amino acids. Trimming pared 4 bases from V and 1 base from J, leaving 15 bases between. The germline gives CDR1 SGHNT, CDR2 YYREEE (reference sequence).

This clonotype occurred once. The V and J genes are TRBV6-2 or TRBV6-3 and TRBJ2-1, with 8 bases that match TRBD2. V lost 5 bases to trimming and J lost 9 bases; unmatched junction nucleotides: 15. This CDR3 contains 16 residues. Germline V CDR1 and CDR2: MNHEY, SVGEGT. This chain's CDR3 is CASSEGGEGLELEQFF. CDR3 DNA: TGTGCCAGCAGTGAGGGAGGAGAGGGACTAGAACTTGAGCAGTTCTTC.

A note on this clonotype: The conserved final phenylalanine or tryptophan is absent from the CDR3, which likely points to a read error. The chain joins TRBV10-3 to TRBJ2-1; 10 nucleotides agree with TRBD2. The CDR3 contains 16 residues. The V gene's germline CDR1 is ENHRY and CDR2 SYGVKD. Trimming took 2 bases from V and 9 from J; bases not matched to a gene: 10. The CDR3 protein is CAISEISSGSYGEQFL. CDR3 DNA: TGTGCCATCAGTGAGATATCTAGCGGGAGTTACGGTGAGCAGTTCTTG.